Sequencing of this TCR beta chain was carried out in a study of blood T cell repertoires in COVID-19. For the study at large: T cells, B-cell-depleted T cells, or PBMCs provided the cDNA or gDNA that served as material.

This CDR3 region has 14 residues. Germline values: CDR1 SGHTA, CDR2 FQGNSA. Deletions cut 4 bases from V and 1 base from J, with 8 bases between. Per the original methods: Reference gene primer amplification gave estimated nucleated cell counts. TCRdb's copy holds only in-frame clones and misses some; the assay was immunoSEQ multiplex PCR. For V, J and clone size, that table is used; D and trimming come from the DNA. Among roughly 400,000 clones listed, around 90% were seen once. The chain employs TRBV7-2 and TRBJ1-5, with D unresolved. The sequencing input was PBMCs or T cells enriched from blood (not recorded which). The receptor was derived from a woman in her thirties or forties with acute COVID-19. In DNA, the CDR3 is TGTGCCAGCAGCTCGCGGGCCAGCAATCAGCCCCAGCATTTT. This codes for CASSSRASNQPQHF.